This TCR beta chain was identified in a study of T cells after posttransplantation cyclophosphamide. Broader study findings: Blood and skin or GI T cell repertoires showed limited TRB overlap. After PTCy, TRB diversity resembled that of CNI/methotrexate controls. Later post-transplant blood repertoires were often dominated by donor CD8+ memory clones.

For this clone: Its antigen is not known.

Data came from immunoSEQ multiplex PCR; TCRdb stores just in-frame clones and leaves some out. This sample carries fewer than 25,000 clones, 86% of them seen once, and the ten largest clones take around 5.8%. The CDR3 sequence is 14 residues long. V trimming: 2 bases; J trimming: 6 bases; junction bases outside the gene matches: 4. Germline V gives CDR1 SGHRS, CDR2 YFSETQ. Source material: PBMCs. This clonotype originated in a woman aged 60 to 75 with a blood cancer, CMV-positive, and with a related stem cell donor. The genes are TRBV5-1 and TRBJ2-2, with TRBD2 identical over 7 bases. The CDR3 reads CASSLAGTAGELFF. Written as DNA, the CDR3 is TGCGCCAGCAGCTTAGCGGGGACGGCCGGGGAGCTGTTTTTT.